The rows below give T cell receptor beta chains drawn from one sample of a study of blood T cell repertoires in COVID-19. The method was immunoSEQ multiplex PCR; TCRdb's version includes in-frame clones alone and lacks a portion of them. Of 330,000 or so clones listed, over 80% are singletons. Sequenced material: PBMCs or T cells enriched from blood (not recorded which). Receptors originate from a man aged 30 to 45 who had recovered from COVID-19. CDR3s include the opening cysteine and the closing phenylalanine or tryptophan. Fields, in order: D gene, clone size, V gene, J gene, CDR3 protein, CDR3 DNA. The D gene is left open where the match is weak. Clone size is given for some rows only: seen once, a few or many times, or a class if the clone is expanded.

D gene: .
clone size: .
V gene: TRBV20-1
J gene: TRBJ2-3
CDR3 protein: CSAPPSGTQYF
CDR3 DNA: TGCAGTGCTCCCCCATCGGGAACGCAGTATTTT

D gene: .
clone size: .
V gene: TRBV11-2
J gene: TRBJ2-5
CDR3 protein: CASSLGQYQETQYF
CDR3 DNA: TGTGCCAGCAGCTTAGGGCAGTACCAAGAGACCCAGTACTTC

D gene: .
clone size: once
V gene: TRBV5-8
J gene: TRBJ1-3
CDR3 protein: CASSRGVTSSGNTIYF
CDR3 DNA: TGTGCCAGCAGCCGGGGGGTCACGAGCTCTGGAAACACCATATATTTT

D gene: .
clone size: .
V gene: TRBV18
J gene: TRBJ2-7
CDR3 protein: CASSPDGGEQYF
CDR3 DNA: TGTGCCAGCTCCCCGGACGGAGGCGAGCAGTACTTC

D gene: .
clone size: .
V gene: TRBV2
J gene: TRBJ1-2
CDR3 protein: CASSETRNNYGYTF
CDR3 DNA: TGTGCCAGCAGTGAAACCAGGAATAACTATGGCTACACCTTC

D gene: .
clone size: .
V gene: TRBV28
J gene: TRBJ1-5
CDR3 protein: CASSPGTAYNQPQHF
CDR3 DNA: TGTGCCAGCAGTCCCGGGACTGCCTATAATCAGCCCCAGCATTTT

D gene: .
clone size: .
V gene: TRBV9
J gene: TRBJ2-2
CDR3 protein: CASSVAEVSLNTGELFF
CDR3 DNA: TGTGCCAGCAGCGTAGCGGAGGTTTCTCTGAACACCGGGGAGCTGTTTTTT

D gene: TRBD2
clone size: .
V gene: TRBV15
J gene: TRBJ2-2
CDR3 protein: CATSRKGLAGGTGELFF
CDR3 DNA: TGTGCCACCAGCAGAAAGGGACTAGCGGGGGGCACCGGGGAGCTGTTTTTT

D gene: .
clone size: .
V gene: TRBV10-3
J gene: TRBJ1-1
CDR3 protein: CAISEPTGNTEAFF
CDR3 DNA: TGTGCCATCAGTGAGCCGACTGGGAACACTGAAGCTTTCTTT

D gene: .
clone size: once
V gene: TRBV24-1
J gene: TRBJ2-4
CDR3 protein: CATSDVGGSNIQYF
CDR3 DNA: TGTGCCACCAGTGATGTGGGGGGTTCGAACATTCAGTACTTC

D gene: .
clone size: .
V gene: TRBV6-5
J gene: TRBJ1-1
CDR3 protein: CASSHQGLNTEAFF
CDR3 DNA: TGTGCCAGCAGCCACCAGGGTTTGAACACTGAAGCTTTCTTT

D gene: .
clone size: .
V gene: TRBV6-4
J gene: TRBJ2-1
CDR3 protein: CASSELMQGNNEQFF
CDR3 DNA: TGTGCCAGCAGTGAATTAATGCAGGGCAACAATGAGCAGTTCTTC

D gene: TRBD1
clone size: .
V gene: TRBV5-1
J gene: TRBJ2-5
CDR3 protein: CASSPDRVVSETQYF
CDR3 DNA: TGCGCCAGCAGCCCGGACAGGGTAGTTTCGGAGACCCAGTACTTC

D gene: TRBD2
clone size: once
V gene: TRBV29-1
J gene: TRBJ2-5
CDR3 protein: CSVEEPSGVKETQYF
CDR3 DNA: TGCAGCGTTGAAGAGCCCAGCGGGGTGAAGGAGACCCAGTACTTC

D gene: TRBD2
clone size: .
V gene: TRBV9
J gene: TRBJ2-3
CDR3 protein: CASSALAGGGTDTQYF
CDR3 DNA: TGTGCCAGCAGCGCCCTAGCGGGGGGGGGCACAGATACGCAGTATTTT

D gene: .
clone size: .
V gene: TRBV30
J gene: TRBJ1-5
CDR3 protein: CAWDARGQPQHF
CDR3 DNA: TGTGCCTGGGATGCCCGGGGACAGCCCCAGCATTTT

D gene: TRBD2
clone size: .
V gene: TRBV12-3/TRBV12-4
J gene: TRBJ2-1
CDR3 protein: CANGLAGTNEQFF
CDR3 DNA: TGTGCCAACGGACTAGCGGGGACCAATGAGCAGTTCTTC

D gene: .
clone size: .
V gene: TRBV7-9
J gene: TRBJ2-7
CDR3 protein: CASSFRSYEQYF
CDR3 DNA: TGTGCCAGCAGCTTTCGCTCCTACGAGCAGTACTTC